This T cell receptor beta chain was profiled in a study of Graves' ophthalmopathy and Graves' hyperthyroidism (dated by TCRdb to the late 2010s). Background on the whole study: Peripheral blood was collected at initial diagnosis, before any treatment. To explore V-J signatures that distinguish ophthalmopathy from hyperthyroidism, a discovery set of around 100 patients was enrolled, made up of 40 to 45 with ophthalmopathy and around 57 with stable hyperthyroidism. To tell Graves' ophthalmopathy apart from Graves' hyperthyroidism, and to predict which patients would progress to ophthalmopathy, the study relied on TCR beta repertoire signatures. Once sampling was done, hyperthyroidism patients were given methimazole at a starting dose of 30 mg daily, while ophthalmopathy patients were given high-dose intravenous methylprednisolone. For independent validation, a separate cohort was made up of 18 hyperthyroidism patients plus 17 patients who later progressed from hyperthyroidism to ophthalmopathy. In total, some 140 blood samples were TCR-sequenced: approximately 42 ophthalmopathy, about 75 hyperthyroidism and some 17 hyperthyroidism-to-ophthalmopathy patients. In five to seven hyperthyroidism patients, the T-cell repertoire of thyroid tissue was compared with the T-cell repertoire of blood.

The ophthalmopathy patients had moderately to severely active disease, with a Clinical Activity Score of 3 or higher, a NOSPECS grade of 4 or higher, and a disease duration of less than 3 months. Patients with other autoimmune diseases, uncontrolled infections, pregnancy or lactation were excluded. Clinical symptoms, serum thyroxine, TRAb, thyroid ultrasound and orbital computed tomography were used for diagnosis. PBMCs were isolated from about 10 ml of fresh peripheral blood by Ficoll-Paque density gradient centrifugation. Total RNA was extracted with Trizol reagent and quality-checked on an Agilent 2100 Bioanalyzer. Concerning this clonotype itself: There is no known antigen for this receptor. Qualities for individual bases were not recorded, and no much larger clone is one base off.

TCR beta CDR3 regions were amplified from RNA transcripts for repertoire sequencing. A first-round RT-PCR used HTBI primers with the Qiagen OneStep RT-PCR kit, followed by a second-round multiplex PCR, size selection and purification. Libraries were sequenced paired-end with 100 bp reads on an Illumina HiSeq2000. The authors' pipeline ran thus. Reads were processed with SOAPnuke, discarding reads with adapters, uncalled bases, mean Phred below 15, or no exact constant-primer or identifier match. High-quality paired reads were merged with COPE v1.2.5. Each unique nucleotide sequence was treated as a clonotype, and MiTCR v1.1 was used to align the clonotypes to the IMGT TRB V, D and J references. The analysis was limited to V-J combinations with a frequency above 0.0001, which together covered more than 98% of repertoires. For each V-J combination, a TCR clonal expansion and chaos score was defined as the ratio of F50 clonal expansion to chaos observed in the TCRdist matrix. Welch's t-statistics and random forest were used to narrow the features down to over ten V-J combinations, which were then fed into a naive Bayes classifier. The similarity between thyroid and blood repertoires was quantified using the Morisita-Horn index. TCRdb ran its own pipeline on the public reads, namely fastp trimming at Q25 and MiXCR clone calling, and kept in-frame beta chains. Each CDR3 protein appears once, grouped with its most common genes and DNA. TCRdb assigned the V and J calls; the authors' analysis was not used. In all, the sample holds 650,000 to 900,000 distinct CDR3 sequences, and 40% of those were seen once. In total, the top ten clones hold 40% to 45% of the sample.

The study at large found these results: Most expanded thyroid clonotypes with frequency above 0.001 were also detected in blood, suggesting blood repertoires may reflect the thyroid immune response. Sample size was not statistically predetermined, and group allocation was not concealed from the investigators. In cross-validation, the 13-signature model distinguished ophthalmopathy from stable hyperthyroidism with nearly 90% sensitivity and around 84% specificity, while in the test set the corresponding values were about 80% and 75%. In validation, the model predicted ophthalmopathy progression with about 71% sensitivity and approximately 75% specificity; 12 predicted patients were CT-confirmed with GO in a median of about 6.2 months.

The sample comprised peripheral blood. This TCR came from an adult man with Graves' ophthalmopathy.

CDR3 sequence: CASSVGQGNGNTIYF. The DNA is TGTGCCAGCAGCGTAGGACAGGGGAATGGAAACACCATATATTTT. The sequence is built from TRBV9 and TRBJ1-3; TRBD1 fits 8 bases in the junction. V is pruned by 0 bases and J by 3 bases, leaving 2 bases of the junction without a gene match. Looking up the germline V gene yields CDR1 SGDLS and CDR2 YYNGEE. The CDR3 starts with the cysteine, ends with the phenylalanine, and has 15 residues. The read is trimmed to its CDR3 DNA, 45 bases read in frame from base 1.